A single sample is the source of the 30 T cell receptor beta chains below, sequenced in a study of beta chain features in type 1 diabetes. TCRB transcripts that were expressed got sequenced, as all of the isolated RNA had been reverse transcribed. Assay: immunoSEQ multiplex PCR; the TCRdb copy retains only in-frame clones and omits some. The sample shows 600,000 to 650,000 clones, 15% to 17% of them seen only once. Sequences were obtained from naive CD4+ T cells from blood. These receptor sequences come from a man between 18 and 35 years old in good health.

There are a few counts of this clone. This chain connects TRBV7-9 to TRBJ2-7; maybe TRBD2 (6 bases). Trimming took 5 bases from V and 6 from J, leaving 17 bases between them. CDR1 is SEHNR and CDR2 is FQNEAQ in the germline V gene (reference sequence). This CDR3 has 14 amino acids. The CDR3 DNA is TGTGCCAGCAGCCCCCGGGACTTTGGGAGCGAGCAGTACTTC. Amino acids: CASSPRDFGSEQYF.

This clone was detected a few times. The chain uses TRBV14 and TRBJ1-1; possibly TRBD1 for D (5 bases). The V and J ends lost 4 bases and 5 bases respectively, with 14 bases between them. Germline V gives CDR1 SGHDN, CDR2 FVKESK. The CDR3 runs to 14 residues. CDR3 sequence: CASSRTAGGTEAFF. The CDR3 nucleotides read TGTGCCAGCAGCCGAACGGCCGGGGGGACTGAAGCTTTCTTT.

This clone occurred a few times. V gene TRBV5-6 combines with J gene TRBJ1-4; TRBD1 agrees at 9 bases. Trimming cost V 5 bases and J 10 bases; bases outside gene matches: 9. Germline loops: CDR1 SGHDT, CDR2 YYEEEE. The CDR3 is 14 amino acids. CDR3 loop: CASRSTGGSGKLFF. The DNA of the CDR3 is TGTGCCAGCAGATCCACAGGGGGCTCCGGAAAACTGTTTTTT.

This chain joins TRBV9 and TRBJ1-2; 9 nucleotides match TRBD1. This CDR3 spans 14 amino acids. Germline assignment: CDR1 SGDLS and CDR2 YYNGEE. The V segment lost 2 bases and the J segment 8 bases; nucleotides outside the gene matches: 7. The CDR3 DNA follows: TGTGCCAGCAGCGTCAGTAGGGACAGGGAGGGCTACACCTTC. Protein sequence: CASSVSRDREGYTF.

This clone has a handful of counts. The genes are TRBV2 and TRBJ2-1, with 12 bases fitting TRBD2. The CDR3 extends over 17 amino acids. Unmatched junction bases numbered 6, after V lost 5 bases and J lost 1 base. The germline gives CDR1 SNHLY, CDR2 FYNNEI. CDR3 region: CASSLLAGGSSYNEQFF. The CDR3 DNA reads as TGTGCCAGCAGTCTGCTAGCGGGAGGGTCTTCCTACAATGAGCAGTTCTTC.

The genes are TRBV10-3 and TRBJ1-1; maybe TRBD1 (6 bases). The V gene lost 0 bases and the J gene lost 12 bases, with 17 bases spanning the gap. This CDR3 spans 14 amino acids. CDR1 and CDR2 from the germline V gene are ENHRY and SYGVKD. The CDR3 reads CAISESGASRATFF. In DNA form, the CDR3 reads TGTGCCATCAGTGAGTCGGGGGCTAGTAGGGCAACTTTCTTT.

This clone was counted between two and nine times. The chain recombines TRBV28 with TRBJ1-1, with TRBD1 as a possible D gene (5 bases). Trimming removed 4 bases from V and 4 bases from J, with 16 bases in between. CDR1 MDHEN and CDR2 SYDVKM come from the germline V gene. The CDR3 is 15 amino acids. The CDR3 DNA is TGTGCCAGCAGTTCCCCGTGGGGGGACGGCACTGAAGCTTTCTTT. It codes for CASSSPWGDGTEAFF.

This clone has more than one count but fewer than ten. Here the CDR3 reads CASSPDRLYGYTF. Written as DNA, the CDR3 is TGTGCCAGCAGCCCGGACAGGCTCTATGGCTACACCTTC. V is TRBV5-6 and J is TRBJ1-2; 7 bases are a match to TRBD1. The V and J ends lost 4 bases and 4 bases, in that order; junction bases with no gene match: 4. This CDR3 region has 13 residues. Germline CDR1 reads SGHDT; CDR2 reads YYEEEE.

This chain uses TRBV27 with TRBJ1-1; D gene unclear. V was cut by 8 bases and J by 4 bases, with 20 bases left in between. Germline CDR1 is MNHEY and CDR2 is SMNVEV (reference sequence). This CDR3 spans 15 amino acids. The CDR3 region is CASCTNPMGSTEAFF. CDR3 DNA sequence: TGTGCCAGCTGCACGAACCCTATGGGGAGCACTGAAGCTTTCTTT.

A few counts support this clone. The V call is TRBV27, the J call TRBJ2-1, with 12 bases aligning to TRBD2. This CDR3 comprises 16 residues. V lost 6 bases and J lost 4; bases outside the gene matches: 7. The germline V gene has CDR1 MNHEY and CDR2 SMNVEV (reference sequence). CDR3 DNA sequence: TGTGCCAGCAGAATCCCGACTAGCGGGAGATACAATGAGCAGTTCTTC. Translating gives CASRIPTSGRYNEQFF.

The chain employs TRBV6-1 and TRBJ1-2, with a tentative D call TRBD1 (6 bases). CDR3 size: 14 residues. Deletions cut 11 bases from V and 1 base from J, with 17 bases between. CDR1 and CDR2 (germline): MNHNS, SASEGT. For the CDR3, the DNA is TGTGCCTGTCACAGGGCCAAGATTAACTATGGCTACACCTTC. This sequence encodes CACHRAKINYGYTF.

J is TRBJ2-1 and V is TRBV7-2; D is tentatively TRBD1 or TRBD2 (5 bases each). V lost 5 bases and J lost 7, with 21 bases in between. Per germline, CDR1 SGHTA and CDR2 FQGNSA. CDR3 size: 16 residues. In nucleotides, the CDR3 is TGTGCCAGCAGCCCCCGGGGACCCAGGAAGTCGAATGAGCAGTTCTTC. As protein: CASSPRGPRKSNEQFF.

This clone was observed once. Written as DNA, the CDR3 is TGTGCCAGCAGCTCACCAGGGGATCCCCGAGTATACGAGCAGTACTTC. It yields the protein CASSSPGDPRVYEQYF. This rearrangement joins TRBV13 to TRBJ2-7; D might be TRBD1 (6 bases). Trimming pared 4 bases from V and 4 bases from J, leaving 20 bases between. This CDR3 contains 16 residues. CDR1 and CDR2 from the germline V gene are PRHDT and FYEKMQ (reference sequence). Variable domain in full (rest from reference TRBV13 and TRBJ2-7): AAGVIQSPRHLIKEKRETATLKCYPIPRHDTVYWYQQGPGQDPQFLISFYEKMQSDKGSIPDRFSAQQFSDYHSELNMSSLELGDSALYFCASSSPGDPRVYEQYFGPGTRLTVT.

The V and J genes are TRBV14 and TRBJ2-5, with 7 bases lining up with TRBD2. This CDR3 is 17 amino acids long. Germline CDR1 is SGHDN and CDR2 is FVKESK. Trimming removed 0 bases from V and 5 bases from J; junction bases left unmatched: 12. The CDR3 region is CASSQDRGVWAWETQYF. CDR3 bases: TGTGCCAGCAGCCAAGATCGGGGGGTCTGGGCGTGGGAGACCCAGTACTTC.

The rearrangement uses TRBV28 and TRBJ1-2, with D possibly being TRBD1 (5 bases). Germline V gives CDR1 MDHEN, CDR2 SYDVKM. With 3 bases removed from V and 4 bases from J, the gap between germline ends came to 18 bases. The CDR3 contains 16 residues. CDR3 DNA sequence: TGTGCCAGCAGTTTTTTCCCGGGACCCTCCTCCTATGGCTACACCTTC. Its translation: CASSFFPGPSSYGYTF.

CDR3 bases: TGTGCCAGCAGTGAGCAGGGTGCTTCACCCCTCCACTTT. It yields the protein CASSEQGASPLHF. The rearrangement uses TRBV6-4 and TRBJ1-6, with D perhaps TRBD1 (5 bases). The CDR3 length is 13 residues. Germline CDR1 reads MRHNA; CDR2 reads SNTAGT. Trimming stripped 3 bases from V and 9 bases from J, with 9 bases between.

This clone was counted between two and nine times. The identical CDR3 is also encoded by other nucleotide sequences in the sample. The chain carries TRBV20-1 and TRBJ1-2; maybe TRBD1 (5 bases). The CDR3 covers 11 residues. Germline V gene lookup returns CDR1 DFQATT and CDR2 SNEGSKA (reference sequence). V was cut by 0 bases and J by 7 bases, with 6 bases left in between. DNA for the CDR3: TGCAGTGCTAGAGAGGGGGTTGGCTACACCTTC. Its protein product is CSAREGVGYTF.

This clone was recorded a few times. V and J are TRBV7-8 and TRBJ2-7; a possible D gene is TRBD1 (6 bases). The V end was cut by 2 bases, the J end by 2 bases, with 16 bases between. The CDR3 is 16 residues long. Germline loops: CDR1 SGHVS, CDR2 FQNEAQ. CDR3 sequence reads: CASSLQGSVGPYEQYF. The CDR3 region has the DNA TGTGCCAGCAGCTTACAGGGGTCCGTAGGCCCCTACGAGCAGTACTTC.

This clone has a handful of counts. V gene TRBV9 combines with J gene TRBJ2-7; D is perhaps TRBD2 (5 bases). V lost 2 bases and J 2 bases, leaving 11 bases between the germline ends. Germline loops: CDR1 SGDLS, CDR2 YYNGEE. The CDR3 contains 14 residues. The DNA for the CDR3 is TGTGCCAGCAGCGTTCGAGCGGTCCCCTACGAGCAGTACTTC. Its protein is CASSVRAVPYEQYF.

The CDR3, as DNA: TGTGCCAGCAGCCCGAGAGGAGCGGGGGGCACAGATACGCAGTATTTT. It encodes CASSPRGAGGTDTQYF. J is TRBJ2-3 and V is TRBV7-2; 8 nucleotides match TRBD2. After removal of 5 bases from V and 1 base from J, the junction contained 8 bases not matched to a gene. Germline CDR1 reads SGHTA; CDR2 reads FQGNSA. The CDR3 totals 16 residues. The variable domain in full, completed from reference TRBV7-2 and TRBJ2-3, reads GAGVSQSPSNKVTEKGKDVELRCDPISGHTALYWYRQSLGQGLEFLIYFQGNSAPDKSGLPSDRFSAERTGGSVSTLTIQRTQQEDSAVYLCASSPRGAGGTDTQYFGPGTRLTVL.

This clone came up a few times. Other DNA sequences of this sample code for an identical CDR3. The chain uses TRBV27 and TRBJ1-6; the match to TRBD1 covers 9 bases. CDR1 and CDR2 from the germline V gene are MNHEY and SMNVEV (reference sequence). The CDR3 has 14 amino acids. The J segment lost 5 bases and the V segment lost 6 bases, leaving 2 bases of the junction unmatched. In nucleotides, the CDR3 is TGTGCCAGCAGCAGACAGGGGGATAATTCACCCCTCCACTTT. It is translated as CASSRQGDNSPLHF.

This clone was detected only a few times. The V gene is TRBV4-3, the J gene TRBJ2-3; possible D gene TRBD1, 5 bases. The CDR3 consists of 14 residues. Germline loops: CDR1 LGHNA, CDR2 YSLEER. Trimming took 7 bases from V and 4 from J, leaving 15 bases between them. CDR3 sequence (DNA): TGCGCCAGCACCAACAGCGTAGGGGCAGATACGCAGTATTTT. It translates to CASTNSVGADTQYF.

This clone showed up just a few times. This chain links TRBV19 with TRBJ2-6, with 9 nucleotides matching TRBD1. This CDR3 comprises 17 residues. V lost 6 bases to trimming and J lost 0 bases; unmatched junction nucleotides: 6. CDR1 and CDR2 from the germline V gene are LNHDA and SQIVND (reference sequence). The CDR3 here is CASSGQGLVSGANVLTF. The DNA of the CDR3 is TGTGCCAGTAGCGGACAGGGGTTGGTCTCTGGGGCCAACGTCCTGACTTTC.

J is TRBJ1-2 and V is TRBV11-3, with no clear D. This CDR3 comprises 17 residues. Germline CDR1 SGHNT, CDR2 YENEEA. The V and J ends lost 1 base and 5 bases respectively, with 20 bases between them. For the CDR3, the DNA is TGTGCCAGCAGCTTAGTGAGCTTTGTAGAAAGGATATATGGCTACACCTTC. This gives the protein CASSLVSFVERIYGYTF. Looking up the rest from reference TRBV11-3 and TRBJ1-2 gives the full variable domain: EAGVVQSPRYKIIEKKQPVAFWCNPISGHNTLYWYLQNLGQGPELLIRYENEEAVDDSQLPKDRFSAERLKGVDSTLKIQPAELGDSAVYLCASSLVSFVERIYGYTFGSGTRLTVV.

The chain recombines TRBV6-6 with TRBJ2-7, with D uncertain. V was shortened by 4 bases and J by 4 bases, with 14 bases between the two germline ends. This CDR3 contains 14 residues. Germline V CDR1 and CDR2: MNHNY, SVGAGI (reference sequence). CDR3 in amino acids: CASSLGGSYYEQYF. In DNA form, the CDR3 reads TGTGCCAGCAGTTTGGGTGGCAGCTATTACGAGCAGTACTTC.

This chain joins TRBV30 and TRBJ2-2; either TRBD1 or TRBD2 may fit D (5 bases each). CDR1 and CDR2 from the germline V gene are GTSNPN and SVGIG (reference sequence). The CDR3 is 15 residues long. V lost 7 bases to trimming and J lost 6 bases, with 21 bases between them. CDR3 loop: CASPGRHSGPGELFF. The CDR3 nucleotides read TGTGCCTCCCCGGGACGCCATTCCGGACCCGGGGAGCTGTTTTTT.

This clone has only a few counts. CDR3 nucleotides: TGTGCCTGGAGTGTAGGGTCGGCTAGTCAAGAGACCCAGTACTTC. It codes for CAWSVGSASQETQYF. V usage is TRBV30 and J usage is TRBJ2-5; no definite D call. CDR3 length: 15 residues. The germline V gene has CDR1 GTSNPN and CDR2 SVGIG (reference sequence). The V end was cut by 0 bases, the J end by 2 bases, with 13 bases between.

J is TRBJ2-7 and V is TRBV11-2, with a tentative D call TRBD2 (6 bases). Germline CDR1 is SGHAT and CDR2 is FQNNGV. Trimming took 5 bases from V and 12 from J, leaving 14 bases between them. CDR3 length: 11 amino acids. The CDR3, as DNA: TGTGCCAGCAGCCCCCATAGGGGACTGTACTTC. It specifies CASSPHRGLYF.

The CDR3 DNA reads as TGTGCCAGCACTAGACAATCGGGTTTAGAGACCCAGTACTTC. Protein sequence: CASTRQSGLETQYF. The chain links TRBV2 to TRBJ2-5; D gene ambiguous. V shed 7 bases and J shed 4 bases, with 16 bases lying between them. CDR1 SNHLY and CDR2 FYNNEI come from the germline V gene. CDR3 length equals 14 residues.

V usage is TRBV2 and J usage is TRBJ1-5; 7 bases line up with TRBD1. V trimming: 2 bases; J trimming: 7 bases; junction bases outside the gene matches: 5. The germline V gene has CDR1 SNHLY and CDR2 FYNNEI. CDR3 length: 14 residues. CDR3 DNA: TGTGCCAGCAGTGAACAGGGGACAGCCCAGCCCCAGCATTTT. As protein: CASSEQGTAQPQHF. The full variable domain, rest sourced from reference TRBV2 and TRBJ1-5, is EPEVTQTPSHQVTQMGQEVILRCVPISNHLYFYWYRQILGQKVEFLVSFYNNEISEKSEIFDDQFSVERPDGSNFTLKIRSTKLEDSAMYFCASSEQGTAQPQHFGDGTRLSIL.